Following are 27 T cell receptor beta chains from one sample sequenced in a study of shared clonotypes between healthy human individuals. Here immunoSEQ multiplex PCR was the method, and the copy in TCRdb shows in-frame clones only, minus some. The sample includes approximately 1.5 million clones, approximately 98.5% seen only once; the top ten take 0.36%. The sequenced sample consisted of naive CD4+ T cells sorted from blood. Regarding subset: CD45RA+ positively selected. The receptors here all came from a man aged 25 to 45 in good health.

This sequence joins TRBV5-1 and TRBJ1-1; D not certain. CDR3 length: 13 residues. In germline, CDR1 is SGHRS, CDR2 YFSETQ. V lost 0 bases and J 7 bases, leaving 10 bases between the germline ends. The CDR3 DNA reads as TGCGCCAGCAGCTTGGGGCAGGCCAATGAAGCTTTCTTT. Its translation: CASSLGQANEAFF. Full variable domain (missing parts from reference TRBV5-1 and TRBJ1-1): KAGVTQTPRYLIKTRGQQVTLSCSPISGHRSVSWYQQTPGQGLQFLFEYFSETQRNKGNFPGRFSGRQFSNSRSEMNVSTLELGDSALYLCASSLGQANEAFFGQGTRLTVV.

This clone was observed once. This sequence joins TRBV5-1 and TRBJ1-1, with unresolved D. The CDR3 spans 14 residues. V was shortened by 0 bases and J by 7 bases, with 13 bases between the two germline ends. The germline V gene encodes CDR1 SGHRS and CDR2 YFSETQ. The CDR3 nucleotides read TGCGCCAGCAGCTTGGAGATGTTTGAGGGTGAAGCTTTCTTT. Translated, it gives CASSLEMFEGEAFF.

The rearrangement uses TRBV5-1 and TRBJ1-4, with D unresolved. Germline V gene lookup returns CDR1 SGHRS and CDR2 YFSETQ. The V end was cut by 1 base, the J end by 3 bases, with 7 bases between. The CDR3 loop spans 14 amino acids. The CDR3 region is CASSLTGANEKLFF. CDR3 nucleotides: TGCGCCAGCAGCTTGACTGGGGCTAATGAAAAACTGTTTTTT.

V gene TRBV28 combines with J gene TRBJ2-2, with D maybe TRBD1 (7 bases). The CDR3 runs to 17 residues. The V and J ends lost 5 bases and 6 bases respectively, with 22 bases between them. Germline CDR1 and CDR2: MDHEN and SYDVKM. DNA of the CDR3: TGTGCCAGCAGTCCCCTACCGACAGGGAGGCCATCCGGGGAGCTGTTTTTT. Amino acids: CASSPLPTGRPSGELFF.

This rearrangement joins TRBV2 to TRBJ2-3; 8 bases fit TRBD2. The length of the CDR3 is 17 residues. Germline CDR1 is SNHLY and CDR2 is FYNNEI. V gave up 6 bases and J gave up 1 base; unmatched junction bases: 12. In DNA, the CDR3 is TGTGCCAGCAGGGACTTTAGCGGGGTAAGCCGCACAGATACGCAGTATTTT. It yields the protein CASRDFSGVSRTDTQYF.

The V and J genes are TRBV10-3 and TRBJ1-5; D is uncertain. The CDR3 runs to 16 residues. V lost 2 bases and J lost 4, with 15 bases in between. CDR1 and CDR2 from the germline V gene are ENHRY and SYGVKD. The chain's CDR3 is CAISEEDRRRNQPQHF. The CDR3 DNA reads as TGTGCCATCAGTGAGGAGGATCGGCGGCGGAATCAGCCCCAGCATTTT.

In this sample, this clone turned up once. Other DNA variants within this sample encode the same CDR3. V and J are TRBV18 and TRBJ1-5; D remains unclear. The CDR3 is made up of 13 amino acids. Germline-derived CDR1 and CDR2 are KGHSH and LQKENI. V shed 3 bases and J shed 4 bases, with 7 bases lying between them. The DNA for the CDR3 is TGTGCCAGCTCACCGGATCGTAATCAGCCCCAGCATTTT. Translation: CASSPDRNQPQHF.

The chain uses TRBV10-3 and TRBJ2-2; possibly TRBD2 for D (5 bases). The CDR3 length is 14 residues. The V end was cut by 4 bases, the J end by 2 bases, with 8 bases between. From germline, CDR1 is ENHRY and CDR2 SYGVKD. The CDR3 loop is CAISGTQNTGELFF. The CDR3, as DNA: TGTGCCATCAGTGGGACTCAAAACACCGGGGAGCTGTTTTTT.

The gene calls are TRBV18 and TRBJ2-7, with D tentatively TRBD1 or TRBD2 (5 bases each). With 5 bases removed from V and 6 bases from J, the gap between germline ends came to 17 bases. This CDR3 is 14 amino acids long. Germline loops: CDR1 KGHSH, CDR2 LQKENI. The CDR3 is CASSSGPSVGEQYF. In DNA, the CDR3 is TGTGCCAGCTCATCGGGACCTTCGGTGGGCGAGCAGTACTTC.

The J gene is TRBJ1-1, the V gene TRBV28, with a weak D call TRBD1 (5 bases). CDR3 length: 15 residues. Germline CDR1 reads MDHEN; CDR2 reads SYDVKM. The V end was cut by 5 bases, the J end by 7 bases, with 20 bases between. The CDR3 bases are TGTGCCAGCAGTCCTAAACTACCGGGACGGCTTGAAGCTTTCTTT. This sequence encodes CASSPKLPGRLEAFF.

The chain couples TRBV5-4 to TRBJ2-1; 10 bases match TRBD2. CDR1 is SGHNT and CDR2 is YYREEE in the germline V gene (reference sequence). V shed 0 bases, J shed 4 bases, and the junction held 4 bases outside the gene matches. The CDR3 consists of 16 residues. CDR3 in amino acids: CASSLGGTSVYNEQFF. DNA for the CDR3: TGTGCCAGCAGCTTGGGCGGGACTAGCGTGTACAATGAGCAGTTCTTC.

The chain's CDR3 is CASRSGPEGTDTQYF. CDR3 coding DNA: TGCGCCAGCAGGTCTGGGCCGGAGGGCACAGATACGCAGTATTTT. The chain links TRBV5-1 to TRBJ2-3; weak D call: TRBD2 (5 bases). This CDR3 contains 15 residues. CDR1 is SGHRS and CDR2 is YFSETQ in the germline V gene. V lost 5 bases and J 1 base, leaving 14 bases between the germline ends.

The V gene is TRBV28, the J gene TRBJ2-5, with 8 nucleotides matching TRBD2. Germline CDR1 and CDR2: MDHEN and SYDVKM. The CDR3 covers 13 residues. With 11 bases clipped from V and 5 bases from J, the junction kept 10 bases outside the gene matches. CDR3 protein: CAYSGGRRETQYF. In DNA, the CDR3 is TGTGCCTATTCGGGGGGGCGCCGGGAGACCCAGTACTTC.

V gene TRBV6-5 combines with J gene TRBJ1-5; weak D call: TRBD1 (5 bases). This CDR3 spans 15 amino acids. Deletions cut 5 bases from V and 7 bases from J, with 18 bases between. Germline V lookup: CDR1 MNHEY, CDR2 SVGAGI. CDR3 sequence reads: CASSRRKGSGQPQHF. The CDR3, as DNA: TGTGCCAGCAGTCGGCGGAAGGGGTCGGGCCAGCCCCAGCATTTT.

This clone has just one count. V is TRBV28 and J is TRBJ2-5; D remains ambiguous. The V end lost 4 bases, the J end lost 5 bases, and 14 bases lay between the germline ends. This CDR3 has 14 amino acids. The germline V gene encodes CDR1 MDHEN and CDR2 SYDVKM. The CDR3 region is CASSSTRVGETQYF. DNA for the CDR3: TGTGCCAGCAGTTCCACACGGGTAGGCGAGACCCAGTACTTC.

A single count supports this clone. V usage is TRBV2 and J usage is TRBJ2-5, with 14 bases aligning to TRBD2. This CDR3 comprises 19 residues. The trim removed 5 bases at V and 5 bases at J, leaving 16 bases unmatched. CDR1 SNHLY and CDR2 FYNNEI come from the germline V gene. The CDR3 spells CASSSAPTSGRALGETQYF. The CDR3 bases are TGTGCCAGCAGTTCTGCTCCGACTAGCGGGAGGGCCTTGGGGGAGACCCAGTACTTC.

The chain couples TRBV4-2 to TRBJ2-1; 9 bases map to TRBD2. The V and J ends lost 0 bases and 5 bases, in that order; junction bases with no gene match: 8. The CDR3 is 17 residues long. Germline V gene data show CDR1 as LGHNA and CDR2 as YNFKEQ. The chain's CDR3 is CASSQESSGRPDNEQFF. For the CDR3, the DNA is TGTGCCAGCAGCCAAGAATCGAGCGGGAGGCCCGACAATGAGCAGTTCTTC.

J is TRBJ2-5 and V is TRBV6-6; 7 nucleotides align to TRBD1. The ends lost 1 base at V and 4 bases at J; junction bases unmatched: 6. The CDR3 length is 15 residues. Germline V lookup: CDR1 MNHNY, CDR2 SVGAGI (reference sequence). CDR3 DNA sequence: TGTGCCAGCAGTTACTGGGACAGTGAGTTAGAGACCCAGTACTTC. It yields the protein CASSYWDSELETQYF.

In its sample, this clone was seen once. The V call is TRBV25-1, the J call TRBJ2-1, with 8 bases matching TRBD1. The CDR3 covers 16 residues. Trimming removed 2 bases from V and 2 bases from J; junction bases left unmatched: 5. Germline V lookup: CDR1 MGHDK, CDR2 SYGVNS. The CDR3: CASSEQGAHTYNEQFF. CDR3 coding DNA: TGTGCCAGCAGTGAACAGGGGGCGCACACCTACAATGAGCAGTTCTTC.

This clone was recorded once. The chain couples TRBV29-1 to TRBJ2-1; TRBD2 aligns across 9 bases. The CDR3 contains 14 residues. Unmatched junction bases numbered 11, after V lost 7 bases and J lost 7 bases. Germline CDR1 SQVTM, CDR2 ANQGSEA. The CDR3 sequence: CSAQGLAGENEQFF. Here the CDR3 DNA reads TGCAGCGCCCAGGGGTTAGCGGGAGAGAATGAGCAGTTCTTC.

This clone has just one count. The chain carries TRBV10-1 and TRBJ2-1, with D unresolved. CDR1 is WNHNN, CDR2 SYGVQD, per germline (reference sequence). This CDR3 has 13 amino acids. V lost 0 bases and J 11 bases, leaving 11 bases between the germline ends. The CDR3 nucleotides read TGCGCCAGCAGTGAGTCGGCAGATATGAAGCAGTTCTTC. This sequence encodes CASSESADMKQFF.

The chain has TRBV11-2 and TRBJ1-1; 9 bases fit TRBD1. The CDR3 has 15 residues. Trimming cost V 5 bases and J 6 bases; bases outside gene matches: 10. Germline loops: CDR1 SGHAT, CDR2 FQNNGV. The CDR3 coding sequence is TGTGCCAGCAGCCTCGGGACAGGGAAGAGGGCTGAAGCTTTCTTT. Translated, it gives CASSLGTGKRAEAFF.

The rearrangement uses TRBV28 and TRBJ2-2, with D possibly called TRBD1 or TRBD2 (7 bases each). CDR1 MDHEN and CDR2 SYDVKM come from the germline V gene. Between the trimmed V and J ends, which lost 7 bases and 7 bases, there was a span of 16 bases. This CDR3 spans 14 amino acids. CDR3 region: CASIPGGAFGELFF. The CDR3 bases are TGTGCCAGCATCCCAGGGGGGGCGTTCGGGGAGCTGTTTTTT. Full variable domain (remainder filled in from reference TRBV28 and TRBJ2-2): DVKVTQSSRYLVKRTGEKVFLECVQDMDHENMFWYRQDPGLGLRLIYFSYDVKMKEKGDIPEGYSVSREKKERFSLILESASTNQTSMYLCASIPGGAFGELFFGEGSRLTVL.

The V gene is TRBV6-1, the J gene TRBJ1-1, with D hard to call. Per germline, CDR1 MNHNS and CDR2 SASEGT. V was shortened by 8 bases and J by 5 bases, with 18 bases between the two germline ends. This CDR3 spans 14 amino acids. The chain's CDR3 is CASVPSFALTEAFF. DNA for the CDR3: TGTGCCAGCGTACCTTCGTTCGCGTTAACTGAAGCTTTCTTT.

This CDR3 reads CASSLAPAREQPQHF. The CDR3 DNA sequence: TGTGCCAGCAGCTTAGCGCCCGCTAGGGAACAGCCCCAGCATTTT. The chain couples TRBV7-6 to TRBJ1-5; no definite D call. Germline-derived CDR1 and CDR2 are SGHVS and FNYEAQ. The CDR3 extends over 15 amino acids. V was pared by 0 bases and J by 7 bases, with 13 bases between.

The rearrangement joins TRBV5-1 to TRBJ1-4, with a weak D call TRBD1 (6 bases). The V gene lost 5 bases and the J gene lost 4 bases, with 12 bases spanning the gap. The CDR3 has 14 residues. CDR1 SGHRS and CDR2 YFSETQ come from the germline V gene. CDR3 DNA: TGCGCCAGCAGAAAGGACAGTCATAATGAAAAACTGTTTTTT. Translating gives CASRKDSHNEKLFF.

This chain uses TRBV5-1 with TRBJ1-1; unclear D gene. This CDR3 spans 13 amino acids. The germline V gene encodes CDR1 SGHRS and CDR2 YFSETQ. V was shortened by 7 bases and J by 1 base, with 11 bases between the two germline ends. Here the CDR3 reads CASFYDWNTEAFF. The DNA of the CDR3 is TGCGCCAGCTTTTATGACTGGAACACTGAAGCTTTCTTT.